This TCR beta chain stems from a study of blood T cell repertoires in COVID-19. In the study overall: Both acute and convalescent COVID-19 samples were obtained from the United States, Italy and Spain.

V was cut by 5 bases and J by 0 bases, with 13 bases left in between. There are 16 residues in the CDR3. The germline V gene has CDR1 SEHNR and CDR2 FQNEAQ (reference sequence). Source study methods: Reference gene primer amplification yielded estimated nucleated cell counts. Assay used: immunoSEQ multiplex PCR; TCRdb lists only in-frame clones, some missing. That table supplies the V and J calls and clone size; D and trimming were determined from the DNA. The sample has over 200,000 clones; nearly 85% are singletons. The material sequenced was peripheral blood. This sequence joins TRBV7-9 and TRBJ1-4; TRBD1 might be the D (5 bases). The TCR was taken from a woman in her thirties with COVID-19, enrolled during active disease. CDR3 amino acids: CASSPYQTATNEKLFF. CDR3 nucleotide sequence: TGTGCCAGCAGCCCCTATCAGACAGCAACTAATGAAAAACTGTTTTTT.